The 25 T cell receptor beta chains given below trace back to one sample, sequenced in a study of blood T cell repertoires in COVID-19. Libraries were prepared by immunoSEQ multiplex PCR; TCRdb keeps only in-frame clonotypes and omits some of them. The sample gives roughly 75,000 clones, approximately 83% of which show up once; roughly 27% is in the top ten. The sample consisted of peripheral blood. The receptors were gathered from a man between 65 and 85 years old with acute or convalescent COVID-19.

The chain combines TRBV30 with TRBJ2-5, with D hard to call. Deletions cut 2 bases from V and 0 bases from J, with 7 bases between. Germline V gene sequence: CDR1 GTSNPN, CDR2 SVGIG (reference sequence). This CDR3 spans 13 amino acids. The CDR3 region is CAWSLYNQETQYF. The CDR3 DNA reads TGTGCCTGGAGTTTATACAACCAAGAGACCCAGTACTTC.

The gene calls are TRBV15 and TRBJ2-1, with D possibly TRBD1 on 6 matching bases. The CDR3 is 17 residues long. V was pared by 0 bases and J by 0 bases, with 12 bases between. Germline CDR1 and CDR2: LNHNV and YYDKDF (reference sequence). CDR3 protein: CATSRDAGDPSYNEQFF. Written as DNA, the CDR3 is TGTGCCACCAGCAGAGATGCAGGGGATCCCTCCTACAATGAGCAGTTCTTC.

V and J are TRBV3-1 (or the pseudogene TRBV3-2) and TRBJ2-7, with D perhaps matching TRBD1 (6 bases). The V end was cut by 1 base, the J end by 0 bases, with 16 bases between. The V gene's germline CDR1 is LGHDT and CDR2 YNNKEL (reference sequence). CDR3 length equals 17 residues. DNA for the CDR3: TGTGCCAGCAGCCAAGGCCTTGCAGGGGTGGGCTCCTACGAGCAGTACTTC. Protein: CASSQGLAGVGSYEQYF.

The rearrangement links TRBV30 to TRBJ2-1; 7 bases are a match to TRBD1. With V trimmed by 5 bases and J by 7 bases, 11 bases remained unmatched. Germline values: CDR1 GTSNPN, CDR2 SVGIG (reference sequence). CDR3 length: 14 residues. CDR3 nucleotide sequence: TGTGCCTGGGAACCGACAGGGTTGAGAAATGAGCAGTTCTTC. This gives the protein CAWEPTGLRNEQFF.

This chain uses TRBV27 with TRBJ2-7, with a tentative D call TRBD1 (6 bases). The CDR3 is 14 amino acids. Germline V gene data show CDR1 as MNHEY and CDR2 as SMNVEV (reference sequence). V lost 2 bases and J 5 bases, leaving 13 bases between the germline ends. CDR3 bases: TGTGCCAGCAGTTTAGGATACAGGGTCGACGAGCAGTACTTC. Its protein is CASSLGYRVDEQYF.

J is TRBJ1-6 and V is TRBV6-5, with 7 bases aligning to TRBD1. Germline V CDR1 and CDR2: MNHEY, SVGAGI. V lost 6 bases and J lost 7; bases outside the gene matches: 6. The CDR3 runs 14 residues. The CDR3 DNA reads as TGTGCCAGCAGGCTCAGGGGGGAAAATTCACCCCTCCACTTT. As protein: CASRLRGENSPLHF.

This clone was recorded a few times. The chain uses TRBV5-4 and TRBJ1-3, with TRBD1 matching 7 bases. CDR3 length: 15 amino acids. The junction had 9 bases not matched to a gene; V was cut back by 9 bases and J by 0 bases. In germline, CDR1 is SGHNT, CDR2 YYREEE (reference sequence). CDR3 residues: CATMGQTSSGNTIYF. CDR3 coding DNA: TGTGCCACAATGGGACAGACAAGCTCTGGAAACACCATATATTTT.

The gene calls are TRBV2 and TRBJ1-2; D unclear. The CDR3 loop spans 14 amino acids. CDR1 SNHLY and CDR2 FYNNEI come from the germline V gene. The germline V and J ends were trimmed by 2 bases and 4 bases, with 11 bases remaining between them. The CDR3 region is CASSELGPAYGYTF. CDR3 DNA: TGTGCCAGCAGTGAATTGGGCCCGGCCTATGGCTACACCTTC.

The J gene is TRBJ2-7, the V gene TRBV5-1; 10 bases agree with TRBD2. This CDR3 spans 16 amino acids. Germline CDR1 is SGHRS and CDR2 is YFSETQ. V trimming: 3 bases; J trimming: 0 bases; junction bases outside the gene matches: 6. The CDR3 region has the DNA TGCGCCAGCAGCTCGGGACTAGCGCCAAGCTCCTACGAGCAGTACTTC. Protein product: CASSSGLAPSSYEQYF.

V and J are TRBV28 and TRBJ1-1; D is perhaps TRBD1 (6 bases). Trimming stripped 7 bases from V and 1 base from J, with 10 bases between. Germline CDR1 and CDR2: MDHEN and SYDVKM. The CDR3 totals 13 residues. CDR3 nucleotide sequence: TGTGCCAGCATTAAAGGGGGGAACACTGAAGCTTTCTTT. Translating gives CASIKGGNTEAFF.

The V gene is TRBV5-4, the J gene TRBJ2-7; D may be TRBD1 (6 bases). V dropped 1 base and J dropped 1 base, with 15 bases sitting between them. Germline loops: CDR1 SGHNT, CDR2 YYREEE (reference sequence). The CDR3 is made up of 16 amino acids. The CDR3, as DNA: TGTGCCAGCAGCTTGTCCCCCGACAGGTCTTCCTACGAGCAGTACTTC. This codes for CASSLSPDRSSYEQYF.

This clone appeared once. Here the CDR3 reads CASSPQGVREGYGYTF. CDR3 nucleotides: TGTGCCAGCTCACCACAGGGGGTCAGGGAAGGCTATGGCTACACCTTC. This chain connects TRBV18 to TRBJ1-2, with TRBD1 as a possible D gene (6 bases). Trimming stripped 1 base from V and 4 bases from J, with 16 bases between. Germline assignment: CDR1 KGHSH and CDR2 LQKENI. The CDR3 spans 16 residues.

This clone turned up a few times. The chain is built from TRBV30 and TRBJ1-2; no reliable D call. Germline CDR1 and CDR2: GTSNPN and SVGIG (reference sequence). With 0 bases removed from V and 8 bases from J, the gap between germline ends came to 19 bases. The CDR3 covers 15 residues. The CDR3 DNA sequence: TGTGCCTGGAGTGTAGTGCCGGACCGCGGGAAGGGCTACACCTTC. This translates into CAWSVVPDRGKGYTF. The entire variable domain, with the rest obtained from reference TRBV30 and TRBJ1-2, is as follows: SQTIHQWPATLVQPVGSPLSLECTVEGTSNPNLYWYRQAAGRGLQLLFYSVGIGQISSEVPQNLSASRPQDRQFILSSKKLLLSDSGFYLCAWSVVPDRGKGYTFGSGTRLTVV.

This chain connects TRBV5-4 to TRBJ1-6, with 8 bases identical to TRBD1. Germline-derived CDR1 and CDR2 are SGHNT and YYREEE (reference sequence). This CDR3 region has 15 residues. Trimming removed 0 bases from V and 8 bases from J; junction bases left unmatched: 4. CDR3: CASSLGTGSYSPLHF. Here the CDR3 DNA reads TGTGCCAGCAGCTTGGGGACAGGGTCTTATTCACCCCTCCACTTT.

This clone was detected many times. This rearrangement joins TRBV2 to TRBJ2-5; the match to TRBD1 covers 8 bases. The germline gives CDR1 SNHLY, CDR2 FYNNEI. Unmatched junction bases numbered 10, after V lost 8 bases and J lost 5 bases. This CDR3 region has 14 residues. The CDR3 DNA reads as TGTGCCAGCCGCTCGGACAGGGTTTCGGAGACCCAGTACTTC. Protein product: CASRSDRVSETQYF.

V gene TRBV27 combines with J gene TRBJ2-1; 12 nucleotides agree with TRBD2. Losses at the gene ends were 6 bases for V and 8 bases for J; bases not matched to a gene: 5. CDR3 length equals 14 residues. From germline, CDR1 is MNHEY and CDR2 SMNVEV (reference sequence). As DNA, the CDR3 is TGTGCCAGCAGATCTAGCGGGAGGGCATATGAGCAGTTCTTC. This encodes CASRSSGRAYEQFF.

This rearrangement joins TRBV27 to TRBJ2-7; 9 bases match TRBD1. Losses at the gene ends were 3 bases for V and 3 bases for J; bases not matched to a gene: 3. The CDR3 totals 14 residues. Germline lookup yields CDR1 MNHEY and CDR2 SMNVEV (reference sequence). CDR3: CASSFLTGGYEQYF. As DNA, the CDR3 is TGTGCCAGCAGTTTCCTGACAGGGGGCTACGAGCAGTACTTC.

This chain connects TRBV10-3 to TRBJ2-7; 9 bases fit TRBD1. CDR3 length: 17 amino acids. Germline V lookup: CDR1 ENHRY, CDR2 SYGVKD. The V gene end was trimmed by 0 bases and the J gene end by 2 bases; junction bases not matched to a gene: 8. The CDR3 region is CAISESKGQGTTYEQYF. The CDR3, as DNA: TGTGCCATCAGTGAGTCGAAAGGACAGGGGACTACCTACGAGCAGTACTTC.

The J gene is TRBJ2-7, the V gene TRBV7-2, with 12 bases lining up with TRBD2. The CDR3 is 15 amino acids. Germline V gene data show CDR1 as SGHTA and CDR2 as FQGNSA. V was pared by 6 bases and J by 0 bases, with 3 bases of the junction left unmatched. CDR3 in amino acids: CASRKTSGSSYEQYF. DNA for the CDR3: TGTGCCAGCAGAAAGACTAGCGGGAGCTCCTACGAGCAGTACTTC.

The CDR3 DNA is TGTGCCAGCTCACCGACAGGGGGCGACTACGAGCAGTACTTC. Protein sequence: CASSPTGGDYEQYF. This chain connects TRBV18 to TRBJ2-7; TRBD1 matches 10 bases. Looked up from germline, CDR1 is KGHSH and CDR2 is LQKENI. J gave up 3 bases and V 3 bases, and 2 bases lay outside the gene matches. This CDR3 is 14 amino acids long.

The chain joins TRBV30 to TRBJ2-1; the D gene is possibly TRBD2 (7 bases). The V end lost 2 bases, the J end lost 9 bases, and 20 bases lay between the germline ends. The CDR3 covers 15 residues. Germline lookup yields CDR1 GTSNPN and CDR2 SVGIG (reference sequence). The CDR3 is CAWSRGPGTIGEQFF. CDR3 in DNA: TGTGCCTGGAGTCGGGGGCCAGGGACTATTGGTGAGCAGTTCTTC. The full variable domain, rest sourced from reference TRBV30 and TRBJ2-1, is SQTIHQWPATLVQPVGSPLSLECTVEGTSNPNLYWYRQAAGRGLQLLFYSVGIGQISSEVPQNLSASRPQDRQFILSSKKLLLSDSGFYLCAWSRGPGTIGEQFFGPGTRLTVL.

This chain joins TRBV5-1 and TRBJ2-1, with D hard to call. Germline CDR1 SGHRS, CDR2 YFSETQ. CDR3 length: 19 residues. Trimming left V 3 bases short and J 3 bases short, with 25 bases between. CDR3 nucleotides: TGCGCCAGCAGCTCGGAGTATCTTCCTGGTAAGACCGGCTACAATGAGCAGTTCTTC. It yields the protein CASSSEYLPGKTGYNEQFF.

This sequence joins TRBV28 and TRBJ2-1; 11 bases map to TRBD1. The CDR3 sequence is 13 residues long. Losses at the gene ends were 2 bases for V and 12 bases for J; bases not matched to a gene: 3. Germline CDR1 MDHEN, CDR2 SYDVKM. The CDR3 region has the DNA TGTGCCAGCAGTTTAGGGGGGACAGGGGGGCAGTTCTTC. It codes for CASSLGGTGGQFF.

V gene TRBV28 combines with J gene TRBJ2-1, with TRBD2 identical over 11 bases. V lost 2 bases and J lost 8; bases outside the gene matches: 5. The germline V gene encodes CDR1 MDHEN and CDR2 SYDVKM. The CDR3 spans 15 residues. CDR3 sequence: CASSLTSGSSYEQFF. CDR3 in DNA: TGTGCCAGCAGTTTAACTAGCGGGAGTTCGTATGAGCAGTTCTTC.

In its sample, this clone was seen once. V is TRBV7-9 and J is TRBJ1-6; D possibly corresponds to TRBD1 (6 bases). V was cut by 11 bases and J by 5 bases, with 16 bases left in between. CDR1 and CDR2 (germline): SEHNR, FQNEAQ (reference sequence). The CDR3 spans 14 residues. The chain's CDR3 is CAGGGGTNNSPLHF. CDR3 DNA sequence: TGTGCCGGGGGAGGGGGAACTAATAATTCACCCCTCCACTTT. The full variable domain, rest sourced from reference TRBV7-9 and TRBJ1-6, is DTGVSQNPRHKITKRGQNVTFRCDPISEHNRLYWYRQTLGQGPEFLTYFQNEAQLEKSRLLSDRFSAERPKGSFSTLEIQRTEQGDSAMYLCAGGGGTNNSPLHFGNGTRLTVT.